Only one count was recorded for the clone carrying this T cell receptor (beta chain). Its antigen is unknown. CDR1 and CDR2 (germline): SGHDN, FVKESK. Trimming at V came to 7 bases and at J to 0 bases, leaving 6 bases not matched to a gene. There are 14 residues in the CDR3. Measured with immunoSEQ multiplex PCR; TCRdb has only the in-frame clones, and not every one. The top ten hold about 45% of the sample, which has around 7,800 clones, 75% to 95% seen once. The sample is drawn from a study of STAT3 mutations in large granular lymphocyte leukemia. Looking at the study overall: Roughly half the longitudinally sequenced T-LGLL patients had canonical STAT3 mutations. Overall study results and limits: Variable sampling intervals and differing treatment regimens complicated linking therapy response to TCR clonal burden changes. Some patients had persisting codominant clonotypes that could mask small clones. Every T-cell large granular lymphocyte leukemia patient had at least one immunodominant TCR beta clonotype.

The chain combines TRBV14 with TRBJ2-7, with 7 bases aligning to TRBD1. Material for sequencing was peripheral blood mononuclear cells. This TCR derives from a man aged 50-60 years with T-cell large granular lymphocyte leukemia. Some clones in this sample may be carry-over from other donors' samples. This CDR3 is CASNPTGPSYEQYF. In nucleotides, the CDR3 is TGTGCCAGCAACCCGACAGGGCCCTCCTACGAGCAGTACTTC.